This T cell receptor (beta chain) was obtained from a study of CD8 T cells in ankylosing spondylitis. Broader study findings: Disease-linked clones were CD8+ and relatively rare in peripheral blood. Disease-linked clones reportedly showed significant enrichment in matched ankylosing spondylitis synovial fluid. It appeared that ankylosing spondylitis blood was characterized by a TCR beta motif of under ten highly homologous variants. Reactive arthritis synovial fluid and blood previously showed some of these motif variants.

Each TCR beta library was made by quantitative 5'-RACE that incorporated molecular barcodes. Using its own MiXCR run on the 5' RACE reads, TCRdb lists one record per CDR3 protein. This table has more than 650,000 distinct CDR3 sequences, approximately 12% appearing once. Comments on this clonotype: Its antigen is currently unknown.

Trimming cost V 2 bases and J 3 bases, with 11 bases left between them. The germline gives CDR1 MNHEY, CDR2 SVGAGI. The CDR3 is made up of 15 amino acids. The chain carries TRBV6-5 and TRBJ2-1; D may be TRBD1 or TRBD2 (5 bases each). This clonotype was sampled from a male donor with ankylosing spondylitis. The sequencing input was blood, either unsorted or a sorted T cell fraction (not recorded which). The CDR3 spells CASSYGVRGYNEQFF. CDR3 nucleotides: TGTGCCAGCAGTTACGGGGTGAGGGGCTACAATGAGCAGTTCTTC.